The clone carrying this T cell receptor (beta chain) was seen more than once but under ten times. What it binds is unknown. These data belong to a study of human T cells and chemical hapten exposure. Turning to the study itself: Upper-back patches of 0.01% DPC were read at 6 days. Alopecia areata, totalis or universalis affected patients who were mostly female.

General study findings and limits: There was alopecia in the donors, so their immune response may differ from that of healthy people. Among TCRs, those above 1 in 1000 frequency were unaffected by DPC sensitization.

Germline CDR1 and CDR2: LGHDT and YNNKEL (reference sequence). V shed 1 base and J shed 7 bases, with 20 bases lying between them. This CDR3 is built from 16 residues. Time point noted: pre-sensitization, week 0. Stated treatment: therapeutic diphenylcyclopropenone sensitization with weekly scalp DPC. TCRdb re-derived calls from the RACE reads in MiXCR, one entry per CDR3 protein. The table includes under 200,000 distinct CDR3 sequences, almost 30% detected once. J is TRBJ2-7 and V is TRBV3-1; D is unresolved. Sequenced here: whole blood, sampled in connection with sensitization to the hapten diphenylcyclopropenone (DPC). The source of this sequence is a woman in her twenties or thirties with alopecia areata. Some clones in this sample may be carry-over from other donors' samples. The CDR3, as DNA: TGTGCCAGCAGCCAAGTTAACGGGCCGACGGGTCGGGAGCAGTACTTC. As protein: CASSQVNGPTGREQYF.